A single T cell receptor (beta chain) is shown here with its context. Antigen: not known. The source of the sample is a study of shared clonotypes between healthy human individuals. Study-level points and caveats: Naive CD4 clonotypes overlapped across a few donors at around 5%. Even with large depth, rarefaction showed that sorted-subset sequencing was incomplete.

CDR3 length equals 17 residues. Germline assignment: CDR1 PRHDT and CDR2 FYEKMQ (reference sequence). V lost 5 bases and J 1 base, leaving 17 bases between the germline ends. Division of CD4+ cells produced a CD45RA+ naive subset and a CD45RA-negative memory subset. Replicate PCRs from sorted subsets contained around 200 ng DNA, which is 30,000 to 35,000 T cell genomes. Libraries were prepared by immunoSEQ multiplex PCR; TCRdb keeps only in-frame clonotypes and omits some of them. The table shows about 660,000 clones, with under 80% occurring only once. This TCR was recovered from a woman under 40 in good health. The J gene is TRBJ2-2, the V gene TRBV13, with TRBD2 as a possible D gene (6 bases). Input material: memory CD4+ T cells sorted from blood. Subset of the sample: CD45RA-negative fraction. The chain's CDR3 is CASSERAGAGNTGELFF. The CDR3 DNA reads as TGTGCCAGCAGCGAAAGGGCCGGAGCGGGGAACACCGGGGAGCTGTTTTTT. Supplemented by reference TRBV13 and TRBJ2-2, the full variable domain reads AAGVIQSPRHLIKEKRETATLKCYPIPRHDTVYWYQQGPGQDPQFLISFYEKMQSDKGSIPDRFSAQQFSDYHSELNMSSLELGDSALYFCASSERAGAGNTGELFFGEGSRLTVL.